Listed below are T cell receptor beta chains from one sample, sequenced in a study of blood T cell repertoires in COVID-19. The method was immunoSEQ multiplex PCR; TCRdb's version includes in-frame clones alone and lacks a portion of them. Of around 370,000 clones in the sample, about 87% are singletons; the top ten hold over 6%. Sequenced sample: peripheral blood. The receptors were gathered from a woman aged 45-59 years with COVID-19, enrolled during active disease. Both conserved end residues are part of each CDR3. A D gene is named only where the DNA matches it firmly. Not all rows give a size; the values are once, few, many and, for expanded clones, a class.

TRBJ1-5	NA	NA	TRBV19	TGTGCCAGTAGTCGCCAGGGAAATCAGCCCCAGCATTTT	CASSRQGNQPQHF
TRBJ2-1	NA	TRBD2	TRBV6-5	TGTGCCAGCAGACCGGGACTAGCGGGATATGAGCAGTTCTTC	CASRPGLAGYEQFF
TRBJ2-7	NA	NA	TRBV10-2	TGCGCCAGCAGTGAGACAGGTACAGGCGAGCAGTACTTC	CASSETGTGEQYF
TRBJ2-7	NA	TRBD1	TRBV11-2	TGTGCCAGCAGCCCCGCCGGGACAGGGATCTACGAGCAGTACTTC	CASSPAGTGIYEQYF
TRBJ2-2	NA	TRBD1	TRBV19	TGTGCCAGTAGTACATCCCGCGGACAGGGGGCCGGAGGGAACACCGGGGAGCTGTTTTTT	CASSTSRGQGAGGNTGELFF
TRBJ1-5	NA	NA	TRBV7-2	TGTGCCAGCAGCTTATACGCCGCGTGGGGAGAGAGCAATCAGCCCCAGCATTTT	CASSLYAAWGESNQPQHF
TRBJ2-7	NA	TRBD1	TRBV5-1	TGCGCCAGCAGCGGCCGGACAGGGGGCGACGAGCAGTACTTC	CASSGRTGGDEQYF
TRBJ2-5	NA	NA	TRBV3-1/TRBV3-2	TGTGCCAGCAGCTCCTCCGGGGAGACCCAGTACTTC	CASSSSGETQYF
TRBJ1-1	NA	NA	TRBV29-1	TGCAGCGTCGCGCGGCTTGGGGGCCCCGGGAACACTGAAGCTTTCTTT	CSVARLGGPGNTEAFF
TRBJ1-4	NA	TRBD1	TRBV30	TGTGCCTCGAATCAGGGGGCTGGTAATGAAAAACTGTTTTTT	CASNQGAGNEKLFF
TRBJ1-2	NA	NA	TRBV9	TGTGCCAGCAGCCCACACAACTATGGCTACACCTTC	CASSPHNYGYTF
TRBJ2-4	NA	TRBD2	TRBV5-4	TGTGCCAGCAGCCCGGGACTAGCAAGTAAAAACATTCAGTACTTC	CASSPGLASKNIQYF
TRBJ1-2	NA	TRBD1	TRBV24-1	TGTGCCACCAGTGAAACGTCAGGGGGCTCTCCCTTCCGTGGCTACACCTTC	CATSETSGGSPFRGYTF
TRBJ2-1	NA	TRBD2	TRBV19	TGTGCCAGTACCGGGACTAGCGGGAGGTACAGGGATGAGCAGTTCTTC	CASTGTSGRYRDEQFF
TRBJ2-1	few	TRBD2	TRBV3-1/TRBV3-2	TGTGCCAGCAGCCCTCCGGGACAGTTCTTTCTAGCGGGAGGGTACAATGAGCAGTTCTTC	CASSPPGQFFLAGGYNEQFF
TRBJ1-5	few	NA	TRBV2	TGTGCCAGCAGTAACGGACTGGTTGCGGATCAGCCCCAGCATTTT	CASSNGLVADQPQHF
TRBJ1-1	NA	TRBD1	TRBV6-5	TGTGCCAGCAGTTACTCTTGGACAGGGAACACTGAAGCTTTCTTT	CASSYSWTGNTEAFF
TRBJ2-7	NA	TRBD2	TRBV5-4	TGTGCCAGCAGCTTGGGGACTAGCGGCTACGAGCAGTACTTC	CASSLGTSGYEQYF
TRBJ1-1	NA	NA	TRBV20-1	TGCAGTGCTAGCACGGGGGGAGCTTTCTTT	CSASTGGAFF
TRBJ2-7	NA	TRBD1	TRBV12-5	TGTGCTAGTGGGGAGACAGGGGGATCCTACGAGCAGTACTTC	CASGETGGSYEQYF
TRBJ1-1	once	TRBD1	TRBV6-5	TGTGCCAGCCGAACAGGGGGAGGAACTGAAGCTTTCTTT	CASRTGGGTEAFF
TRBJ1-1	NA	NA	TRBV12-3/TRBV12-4	TGTGCCAGCACCGGAGGGGTGGGCACTGAAGCTTTCTTT	CASTGGVGTEAFF
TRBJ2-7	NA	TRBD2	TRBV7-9	TGTGCCAGCAGCTTCGGACTAGCGGAGTACTACGAGCAGTACTTC	CASSFGLAEYYEQYF
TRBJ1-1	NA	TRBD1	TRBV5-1	TGCGCCAGCACCCGGGGGGACAGGGGGCCGAACACTGAAGCTTTCTTT	CASTRGDRGPNTEAFF
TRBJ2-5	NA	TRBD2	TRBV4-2	TGTGCCAGCAGCCCAATCAGCGGGAGGCAAGAGACCCAGTACTTC	CASSPISGRQETQYF
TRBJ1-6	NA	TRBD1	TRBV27	TGTGCCAGCAGTCCTACAAGACAGGGCTTGGGTTCACCCCTCCACTTT	CASSPTRQGLGSPLHF
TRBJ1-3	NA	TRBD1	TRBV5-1	TGCGCCAGCAGCACCGGGACAGCTTCTGACACCATATATTTT	CASSTGTASDTIYF
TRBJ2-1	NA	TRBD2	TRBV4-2	TGTGCCAGCAGCCACACCGGGACTAGCGGGAGGGGTTCCTACAATGAGCAGTTCTTC	CASSHTGTSGRGSYNEQFF
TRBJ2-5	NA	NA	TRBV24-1	TGTGCCACCAGTTCCGAGGGAGAGACCCAGTACTTC	CATSSEGETQYF
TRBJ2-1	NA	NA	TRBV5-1	TGCGCCAGCAGCTGGGGACAAAATGAGCAGTTCTTC	CASSWGQNEQFF
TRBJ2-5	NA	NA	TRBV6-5	TGTGCCAGCAGTTACGGGGGGTACCAAGAGACCCAGTACTTC	CASSYGGYQETQYF
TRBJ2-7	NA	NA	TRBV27	TGTGCCAGCAGACCCGACAGGACCTACGAGCAGTACTTC	CASRPDRTYEQYF
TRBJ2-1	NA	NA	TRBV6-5	TGTGCCAGCAGTTCACGGGGGGCGGGGAGCTTGGATGAGCAGTTCTTC	CASSSRGAGSLDEQFF
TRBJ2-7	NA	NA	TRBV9	TGTGCCAGCAGCGTAGGGGGGGAGGATGTCTACGAGCAGTACTTC	CASSVGGEDVYEQYF
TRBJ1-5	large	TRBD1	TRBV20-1	TGCAGTGCTAGTGAGACAGGGGGAAGCAATCAGCCCCAGCATTTT	CSASETGGSNQPQHF
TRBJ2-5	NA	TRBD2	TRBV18	TGTGCCAGCTCACCAGGACTAGCGGGACGGGGACAAGAGACCCAGTACTTC	CASSPGLAGRGQETQYF
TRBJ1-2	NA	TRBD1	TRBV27	TGTGCCAGCAGTTCCTCCAGGGGGCCCCGCGGCTACACCTTC	CASSSSRGPRGYTF
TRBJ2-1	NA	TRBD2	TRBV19	TGTGCCAGTGAGGGACTAGCGGGAGTTCCGTTCTCCTACAATGAGCAGTTCTTC	CASEGLAGVPFSYNEQFF
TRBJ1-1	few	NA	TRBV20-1	TGCAGTGCTAGTCCCAGATCTAACACTGAAGCTTTCTTT	CSASPRSNTEAFF
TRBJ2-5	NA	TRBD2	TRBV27	TGTGCCAGCAGCTCAAGACTAGCGGGTGAAGAGACCCAGTACTTC	CASSSRLAGEETQYF
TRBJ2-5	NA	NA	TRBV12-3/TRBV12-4	TGTGCCAGCAGTTTTGGCGGAAAAGAGACCCAGTACTTC	CASSFGGKETQYF
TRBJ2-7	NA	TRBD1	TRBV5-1	TGCGCCAGCAGCGTGGGACAGATGACCCAATACGAGCAGTACTTC	CASSVGQMTQYEQYF
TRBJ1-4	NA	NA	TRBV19	TGTGCCAGTAGTATTTTCCCCGGTCCTAATGAAAAACTGTTTTTT	CASSIFPGPNEKLFF
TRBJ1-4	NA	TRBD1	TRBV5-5	TGTGCCAGCAGCTTGGGGACAGGGGGTTCTACTAATGAAAAACTGTTTTTT	CASSLGTGGSTNEKLFF
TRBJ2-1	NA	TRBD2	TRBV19	TGTGCCAGTAGTATCGCCGGGACTAGCGTCAATGAGCAGTTCTTC	CASSIAGTSVNEQFF
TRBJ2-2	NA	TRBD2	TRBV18	TGTGCCAGCTCACGGACTAGCGACACCGGGGAGCTGTTTTTT	CASSRTSDTGELFF
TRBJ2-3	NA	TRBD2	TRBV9	TGTGCCAGCAGCGTAGTTAGTAGCGGGGGCGATACGCAGTATTTT	CASSVVSSGGDTQYF
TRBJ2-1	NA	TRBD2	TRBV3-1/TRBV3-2	TGTGCCAGCAGCGCGGGACTAGCGGGGCAAGAGCAGTTCTTC	CASSAGLAGQEQFF
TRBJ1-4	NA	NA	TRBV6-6	TGTGCCAGCAGTTACTCGGGCCAAACCAGTAATGAAAAACTGTTTTTT	CASSYSGQTSNEKLFF
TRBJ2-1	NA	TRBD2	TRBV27	TGTGCCAGCAGTGTAGCGGGAGGGCCGGGTCGCAATGAGCAGTTCTTC	CASSVAGGPGRNEQFF
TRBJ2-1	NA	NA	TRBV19	TGTGCCAGTACGCGGGACTACAATGAGCAGTTCTTC	CASTRDYNEQFF
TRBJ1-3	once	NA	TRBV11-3	TGTGCCAGCGCCGGGCGGGGGCCGTACTCTGGAAACACCATATATTTT	CASAGRGPYSGNTIYF
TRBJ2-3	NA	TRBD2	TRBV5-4	TGTGCCAGCAGCTCGACTAGCGGGAGACCCGATACGCAGTATTTT	CASSSTSGRPDTQYF
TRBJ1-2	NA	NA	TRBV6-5	TGTGCCAGCAGTTACCGGGTTGAGACTTATGGCTACACCTTC	CASSYRVETYGYTF
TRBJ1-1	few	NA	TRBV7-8	TGTGCCAGCAGCTTAACGACAAAAACTGAAGCTTTCTTT	CASSLTTKTEAFF
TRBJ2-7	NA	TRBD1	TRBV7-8	TGTGCCAGCAGCCCATTTAACCTGGGGACAGGGGACCGGGGCGAGCAGTACTTC	CASSPFNLGTGDRGEQYF
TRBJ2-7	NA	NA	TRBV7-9	TGTGCCAGCAGCTTAGAGGGCCAGGGCGCCTACGAGCAGTACTTC	CASSLEGQGAYEQYF
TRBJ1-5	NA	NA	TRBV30	TGTGCCTGGGGGCGGGGCAATCAGCCCCAGCATTTT	CAWGRGNQPQHF